These T cell receptor beta chains were read from a single sample in a study of T cells after yellow fever vaccination. TCRdb re-analysed the 5' RACE reads in MiXCR, keeping a single row per CDR3 protein. The data show about 400,000 distinct CDR3 sequences, 6.2% seen once. The sequencing used PBMCs, collected 5 days after the yellow fever booster vaccination. The receptors come from a man aged 30-40 years who received the YFV17D yellow fever vaccine. The CDR3 runs from the conserved cysteine through the conserved F or W. Each record gives: CDR3 protein, J gene, V gene, clone size. Not every row has a clone size; where given, it reads once, few, many or a size class.

CASSDRGRILYNEQFF	TRBJ2-1	TRBV5-1	few
CASSLHAGLDTQYF	TRBJ2-3	TRBV14	many
CASSPPTSGDYNEQFF	TRBJ2-1	TRBV18	few
CASSLALVGVGNIQYF	TRBJ2-4	TRBV7-2	-
CASRADGPWDYEQYF	TRBJ2-7	TRBV5-5	many
CASSQGHTNTGELFF	TRBJ2-2	TRBV28	few
CSVGTGQETQYF	TRBJ2-5	TRBV29-1	-
CASSPRGGPSTGELFF	TRBJ2-2	TRBV12-3/TRBV12-4	many
CASSPRQATYGYTF	TRBJ1-2	TRBV12-3/TRBV12-4	few
CSAQTGNQPQHF	TRBJ1-5	TRBV20-1	-
CASSLDRLNNEQFF	TRBJ2-1	TRBV11-2	-
CSARASTYNEQFF	TRBJ2-1	TRBV20-1	many
CSAIEGHPNTEAFF	TRBJ1-1	TRBV20-1	-
CASSPTGPPYEQYF	TRBJ2-7	TRBV7-2	-
CSAPRASSYEQYF	TRBJ2-7	TRBV20-1	few
CASSYSLGEEQYF	TRBJ2-7	TRBV6-5	many
CASSLRAGQGNQPQHF	TRBJ1-5	TRBV28	few
CASSDLGTSKWDTQYF	TRBJ2-3	TRBV12-3/TRBV12-4	-
CSVAIGVYGYTF	TRBJ1-2	TRBV29-1	-
CASSYDRVNTQYF	TRBJ2-3	TRBV6-5	-
CATSDAGNQPQHF	TRBJ1-5	TRBV24-1	many
CASTLNWGNSPLHF	TRBJ1-6	TRBV7-2	many
CASSVRRERTNQPQHF	TRBJ1-5	TRBV19	-
CASSPRDVPLSYNEQFF	TRBJ2-1	TRBV7-8	-